This T cell receptor (gamma chain) was recorded in a study of Vδ1+ human thymocytes (dated by TCRdb to between 2018 and 2020). About the study as a whole: As a data resource, the study described the mRNA-level TRG and TRD CDR3 repertoires found in highly purified Vdelta1+ thymocytes taken from young children. The multiplex-based CDR3 amplicon strategy had previously been validated against 5'RACE-based CDR3 amplicon generation methods. The study at large found these results: In contrast to oligoclonal peripheral blood repertoires, thymic TRG and TRD repertoires appeared to be highly polyclonal with Gaussian CDR3 length distributions. Numerous TRG clonotypes were shared among donors (up to roughly 6.9x10^3), while TRD repertoires were essentially private (a maximum of about 100 shared). Despite high sort purity, 15% to 25% of thymic TRD sequences were Vdelta2 (and few Vdelta3), unlike peripheral blood Vdelta1+ controls. Because unexpected Vdelta2 sequences could lead to misinterpretation of bulk repertoire data, the authors recommended using highly purified populations and single-cell validation. Donors did not cluster by age or sex, so the analyses were not stratified by age or sex.

RNA extraction was performed with the RNeasy mini kit, and reverse transcription was done with Superscript III. Multiplex PCR was used to generate CDR3 amplicons, with pooled V-gene forward primers and a constant-region reverse primer carrying Illumina adaptor overhangs. Amplicons were gel-purified, then indexed with Nextera index primers over about 8 extra PCR cycles and purified with AMPure XP beads. Sequencing of the libraries was done on an Illumina MiSeq using paired-end 250 bp reads, dual indexing and a 20% PhiX spike-in. On the authors' methods: Reads were quality checked with FastQC, and TRG read pairs were merged with ea-utils fastq-join. Annotation of sequences was performed with IMGT/HighV-QUEST, only productive sequences with unambiguous V-gene assignment were retained, and clonotypes were defined by identical CDR3 sequence. VDJtools 1.1.1, tcR 2.2.3, Treemap and vegan Shannon diversity in R 3.4.4 were used for downstream analysis. Clone calls in TCRdb were regenerated from the public reads with CATT, after which identical DNA sequences shared one row. The V and J calls and clone size come from TCRdb's table, not from the authors' own analysis. Recorded for this sample are 20,000 to 25,000 gamma-chain clones; about an eighth of them occurred a single time. 1.9% of the sample rests with the top ten.

Comment on this clone: What this receptor recognizes is not known. Base qualities were left out, and no much larger clone turns up one base away.

Thymic samples were depleted of alphabeta T cells, then CD3+ TCRVdelta1+ TCRVdelta2- thymocytes were FACS-sorted. A purity of about 96% to 99.6% was achieved for sorted Vdelta1+ thymocytes. The thymic specimens were obtained from 7 to 9 paediatric patients who were undergoing corrective cardiac surgery and ranged in age from 5 days to 15 months. The thymic tissue was dispersed, and mononuclear cells were isolated using a Histopaque-1077 density gradient. Staining used anti-TCRVdelta1 clone TS8.2, anti-TCRVdelta2 clone B6, anti-CD3 clone HIT3a and anti-TCRalphabeta clone IP26 antibodies. Sequences EGSTGY (CDR1) and YDSYTSSV (CDR2) are obtained from the germline V gene. Ends trimmed: V by 3 bases, J by 3 bases; bases unmatched to a gene: 11. Reading from cysteine to phenylalanine, the CDR3 counts 15 amino acids. The kept DNA is CDR3 alone, 45 bases in frame from the first base.

This receptor was taken from a child less than two years old who had congenital heart surgery. In this chain, TRGV4 is recombined with TRGJ1 or TRGJ2. Sequencing was done on a sample of Vdelta1+ gamma-delta thymocytes from the thymus. What the cell subset or site label conveys for this sample: FACS-sorted CD3+ TCRalphabeta- TCRVdelta1+ TCRVdelta2- thymocytes. At the DNA level, the sequence is TGTGCCACCTGGGATTTTGGACCCACTTATTATAAGAAACTCTTT. It is translated as CATWDFGPTYYKKLF.